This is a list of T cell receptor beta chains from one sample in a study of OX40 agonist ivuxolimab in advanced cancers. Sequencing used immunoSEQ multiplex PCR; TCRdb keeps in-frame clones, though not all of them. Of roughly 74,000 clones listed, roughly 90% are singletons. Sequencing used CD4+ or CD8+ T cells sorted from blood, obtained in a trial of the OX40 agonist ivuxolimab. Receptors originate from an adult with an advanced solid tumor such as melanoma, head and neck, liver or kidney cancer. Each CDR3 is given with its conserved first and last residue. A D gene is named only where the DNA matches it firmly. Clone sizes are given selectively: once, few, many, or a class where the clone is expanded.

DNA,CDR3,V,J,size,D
TGTGCCAGCAGCGCGGACACTTACAATCAGCCCCAGCATTTT,CASSADTYNQPQHF,TRBV9,TRBJ1-5,NA,NA
TGTGCCAGCAGTGACAGGATCCTTATCACAGATACGCAGTATTTT,CASSDRILITDTQYF,TRBV6-1,TRBJ2-3,NA,NA
TGTGCCAGCAGCCCAATAGCCCGCCCTGGGGAGACCCAGTACTTC,CASSPIARPGETQYF,TRBV7-8,TRBJ2-5,NA,NA
TGTGCCAGCAGTGTCTCAGTAGGGGAAACCGGGGAGCTGTTTTTT,CASSVSVGETGELFF,TRBV6-4,TRBJ2-2,NA,NA
TGTGCCAGCAGTTACTCGGACAGGGGAATCCTCCAGCAGTACTTC,CASSYSDRGILQQYF,TRBV6-5,TRBJ2-7,NA,TRBD1
TGTGCCAGCAGCTTAGATGAGGGGAGCAGATTCTACAATGAGCAGTTCTTC,CASSLDEGSRFYNEQFF,TRBV11-2,TRBJ2-1,NA,NA
TGTGCCAGCAGTGTGGGTAGGGGCGGAGATACGCAGTATTTT,CASSVGRGGDTQYF,TRBV6-1,TRBJ2-3,NA,NA
TGCGCCAGCAGTGAAACCCCAGGGAGTAATTCACCCCTCCACTTT,CASSETPGSNSPLHF,TRBV10-2,TRBJ1-6,NA,NA
TGTGTCGTGGGGCGGGGGGTTTCCACCTACGAGCAGTACTTC,CVVGRGVSTYEQYF,TRBV27,TRBJ2-7,NA,TRBD2
TGTGCCAGTAGTACCCAGGGGGCTCGGAACACCGGGGAGCTGTTTTTT,CASSTQGARNTGELFF,TRBV19,TRBJ2-2,NA,TRBD1
TGTGCCAGCAGTTTGGAAGGGATCAATGGCAATCAGCCCCAGCATTTT,CASSLEGINGNQPQHF,TRBV27,TRBJ1-5,NA,NA
TGTGCTAGCAGCTTGACAGAAAACACTGAAGCTTTCTTT,CASSLTENTEAFF,TRBV7-7,TRBJ1-1,few,NA
TGTGCCAGCAGCCTTCGTTCCTACGAGCAGTACTTC,CASSLRSYEQYF,TRBV5-6,TRBJ2-7,NA,NA
TGTGCCAGCAGCTCAGGGACAGGGTGGGTAAATGAGCAGTTCTTC,CASSSGTGWVNEQFF,TRBV13,TRBJ2-1,NA,TRBD1
TGTGCCAGAAGCTTGGTCGGCGGGGGCCGGAGCACAGATACGCAGTATTTT,CARSLVGGGRSTDTQYF,TRBV5-3,TRBJ2-3,NA,NA
TGTGCCAGCAGCCAAGGGGTAGGGGGTTTCGACTATGGCTACACCTTC,CASSQGVGGFDYGYTF,TRBV4-2,TRBJ1-2,NA,NA
TGTGCCAGCGGAGCTAGCGGGGGAGAGCAAGAGACCCAGTACTTC,CASGASGGEQETQYF,TRBV6-5,TRBJ2-5,NA,TRBD2
TGTGCCAGCAGCTTTGCAGAGGGAGGCGAGCAGTACTTC,CASSFAEGGEQYF,TRBV11-2,TRBJ2-7,NA,NA
TGTGCCAGCAGCCGTTTTAGATTAGGGTACAATGAGCAGTTCTTC,CASSRFRLGYNEQFF,TRBV11-2,TRBJ2-1,NA,NA
TGCGCCAGCAGCTTGTCCGGGGTGGCCACTGAAGCTTTCTTT,CASSLSGVATEAFF,TRBV5-1,TRBJ1-1,NA,NA
TGTGCCAGCAGTTCGACAGGGATTTACGAGCAGTACTTC,CASSSTGIYEQYF,TRBV6-5,TRBJ2-7,NA,TRBD1
TGCGCCAGCAGCTTGGGAGGACAGCAGCCCCAGCATTTT,CASSLGGQQPQHF,TRBV5-1,TRBJ1-5,NA,NA
TGTGCCAGCAGCGTAGAGGACAGTAGCAATCAGCCCCAGCATTTT,CASSVEDSSNQPQHF,TRBV9,TRBJ1-5,NA,NA
TGTGCCAGCAGCTTAGTTGCGGGGCCGGAAACTGAAGCTTTCTTT,CASSLVAGPETEAFF,TRBV11-2,TRBJ1-1,NA,NA
TGTGCCAGCAGTTGGGGAGGGCCAGATGAGAACGAGCAGTACTTC,CASSWGGPDENEQYF,TRBV27,TRBJ2-7,NA,TRBD2
TGTGCCTGGAGCGCCAGTATGAACACTGAAGCTTTCTTT,CAWSASMNTEAFF,TRBV30,TRBJ1-1,NA,NA
TGCGCCAGCAGCCGAGCTGGGTCCTACAATGAGCAGTTCTTC,CASSRAGSYNEQFF,TRBV4-3,TRBJ2-1,NA,NA
TGTGCCAGCAGCACTAAGGGCGGTGGAAAACTGTTTTTT,CASSTKGGGKLFF,TRBV21-1,TRBJ1-4,few,NA
TGTGCCAGCAGTGATGGGATAGCGGGGACGGATACGCAGTATTTT,CASSDGIAGTDTQYF,TRBV6-4,TRBJ2-3,NA,TRBD2
TGTGCCAGCAGTAGAGATAACTATGGCTACACCTTC,CASSRDNYGYTF,TRBV6-5,TRBJ1-2,NA,NA
TGTGCCAGCTCACCACCGCCTGGTGACTACTACAATGAGCAGTTCTTC,CASSPPPGDYYNEQFF,TRBV18,TRBJ2-1,NA,NA
TGTGCCAGCAGCTTGGGGGAAGACAGGGGCGGCACTGAAGCTTTCTTT,CASSLGEDRGGTEAFF,TRBV5-6,TRBJ1-1,NA,TRBD1
TGTGCCAGTAGTCCGACAGGGTCTTACGGCTACACCTTC,CASSPTGSYGYTF,TRBV19,TRBJ1-2,NA,TRBD1
TGCGCCAGCAGCTTGAATTCTCGATCAGGGCGTGCAGGGGAGCAGTACTTC,CASSLNSRSGRAGEQYF,TRBV5-1,TRBJ2-7,many,NA
TGTGCTAGTGGTTTGGTAATCACATCTACACAGTTACCGAACACTGAAGCTTTCTTT,CASGLVITSTQLPNTEAFF,TRBV12-5,TRBJ1-1,NA,NA
TGTGCCAGCAGCCATAATTCAGGTGGCTACACCTTC,CASSHNSGGYTF,TRBV4-2,TRBJ1-2,NA,NA
TGCGCCAGCAGTCCGACATTGTCAGGGTATAATTCACCCCTCCACTTT,CASSPTLSGYNSPLHF,TRBV4-1,TRBJ1-6,few,NA
TGTGCCAGCAGTGCTGGGGGGCGCGCGAATTCACCCCTCCACTTT,CASSAGGRANSPLHF,TRBV6-1,TRBJ1-6,NA,NA
TGTGCCAGCAGTTTATGGCTAGCGGGGGTCTACAATGAGCAGTTCTTC,CASSLWLAGVYNEQFF,TRBV27,TRBJ2-1,NA,TRBD2
TGTGCCAGCAGCTTAGATATGAGGGGGCAGCCAGGGACTCATTCGTACGAGCAGTACTTC,CASSLDMRGQPGTHSYEQYF,TRBV11-2,TRBJ2-7,NA,NA
TGTGCCAGCAGTTTTGCAGTTGCCTACAATGAGCAGTTCTTC,CASSFAVAYNEQFF,TRBV27,TRBJ2-1,NA,NA
TGTGCCAGCAGCACCCACAGGGGGCCTGGGGCCAACGTCCTGACTTTC,CASSTHRGPGANVLTF,TRBV7-6,TRBJ2-6,NA,TRBD1
TGTGCCAGTAGTATCGGGACAGGGGTTCCCGGGGAGCTGTTTTTT,CASSIGTGVPGELFF,TRBV19,TRBJ2-2,NA,TRBD1
TGTGCCAGCATCTCACGGACCTTTGATCAGCCCCAGCATTTT,CASISRTFDQPQHF,TRBV6-1,TRBJ1-5,NA,NA
TGTGCCAGCAGCTTAAAGGGCTCTGGAAACACCATATATTTT,CASSLKGSGNTIYF,TRBV5-8,TRBJ1-3,NA,NA
TGTGCCAGCAGCTCCTTCTACACCGGGGAGCTGTTTTTT,CASSSFYTGELFF,TRBV6-6,TRBJ2-2,NA,NA
TGTGCCAGCAGCTACCAGGGGGCGCACGACGAGCAGTACTTC,CASSYQGAHDEQYF,TRBV7-9,TRBJ2-7,NA,TRBD1
TGTGCCAGCAGTTACCTCTACGAGCAGTACTTC,CASSYLYEQYF,TRBV6-5,TRBJ2-7,NA,NA
TGTGCCAGCTCAGGTTCTATGATAGAGCAGTACTTC,CASSGSMIEQYF,TRBV18,TRBJ2-7,medium-sized,NA
TGTGCCAGCAGTGAATATCGTCAGCCCCAGCATTTT,CASSEYRQPQHF,TRBV6-1,TRBJ1-5,NA,NA
TGCAGCGCAAAGACAGGGGGAGATACGCAGTATTTT,CSAKTGGDTQYF,TRBV29-1,TRBJ2-3,NA,TRBD1
TGTGCCAGCAGCTTGGGCGGGCTGATCAACACAGATACGCAGTATTTT,CASSLGGLINTDTQYF,TRBV7-2,TRBJ2-3,NA,NA
TGTGCCAGTAGTATCGCCGGGGTTTCCTACGAGCAGTACTTC,CASSIAGVSYEQYF,TRBV19,TRBJ2-7,NA,NA
TGTGCCAGCAGTATTGACGCCTATGGCTACACCTTC,CASSIDAYGYTF,TRBV6-1,TRBJ1-2,NA,NA
TGTGCCAGCAGCCCCGGGCCAGTGAACACTGAAGCTTTCTTT,CASSPGPVNTEAFF,TRBV7-6,TRBJ1-1,NA,NA
TGTGCCAGCGCACCGTCGGGAGGCATCTGGGGCTACACCTTC,CASAPSGGIWGYTF,TRBV27,TRBJ1-2,NA,NA
TGTGCCAGCAGTTACGTTCCGGGACCCCTCATGGAGCAGTACTTC,CASSYVPGPLMEQYF,TRBV6-5,TRBJ2-7,NA,NA
TGTGCCAGTGAGGCCCCACTTGAAGATCAGCCCCAGCATTTT,CASEAPLEDQPQHF,TRBV19,TRBJ1-5,once,NA